This T cell receptor (beta chain) was sequenced for a study of graft-versus-host responses after intestinal transplantation. At the level of the study: Induction using anti-thymocyte globulin, followed by tacrolimus and steroids for about three years, was given to all recipients.

This clone appeared once. The target antigen is unknown. The repertoire was sequenced with immunoSEQ multiplex PCR; TCRdb's copy has only in-frame clones and lacks some. Of approximately 100,000 clones in the sample, roughly 87% were seen once. General study results and limits: In recipient marrow, GvH clones were found, and some appeared first in ileum or blood.

Trimming shortened V by 0 bases and J by 7 bases, and 13 bases separated the two germline ends. The CDR3 length is 14 residues. CDR1 is SGDLS and CDR2 is YYNGEE in the germline V gene. This clonotype was sampled from a human donor who received an intestinal transplant. The sequencing here drew on unstimulated CD4+ T cells sorted from spleen or lymph node cells, taken before intestinal transplant. The rearrangement uses TRBV9 and TRBJ1-2; no clear D gene. The CDR3 reads CASSVAPGEGGYTF. In DNA, the CDR3 is TGTGCCAGCAGCGTAGCTCCCGGGGAGGGTGGCTACACCTTC.